This T cell receptor beta chain was sequenced during a study of cytomegalovirus exposure and HLA in healthy donors. Overall study: There were 117 million unique TCR beta sequences, drawn from around 180 million T cells, in an earlier analysis. Overall study results and limits: CMV antigen specificity of three CMV-associated chains was confirmed in vitro. Reportedly, HLA-A and HLA-B alleles of most subjects were accurately predicted from TCR beta.

CDR3 size: 13 residues. With 6 bases removed from V and 5 bases from J, the gap between germline ends came to 12 bases. Germline V gene lookup returns CDR1 SGDLS and CDR2 YYNGEE. 13 Jbeta primers and 60 Vbeta primers were used for the PCR. As processed by the authors: Later work found around 72 million unique TCR beta chains, with 9.5 million to 12 million shared. Assay used: immunoSEQ multiplex PCR; TCRdb lists only in-frame clones, some missing. V, J and clone size are taken as reported in that table, and D and trimming were inferred from the DNA itself. The repertoire table contains approximately 150,000 clones. Note on this clone: Its antigen is unidentified.

The chain is built from TRBV9 and TRBJ2-1; D may be TRBD1 (6 bases). This TCR was sampled from a woman aged 35 to 49 in good health and CMV-seronegative. Sample: PBMCs. The CDR3 DNA reads TGTGCCAGCATCAGGGGACGTCACAATGAGCAGTTCTTC. Its translation: CASIRGRHNEQFF. Variable domain in full (rest from reference TRBV9 and TRBJ2-1): DSGVTQTPKHLITATGQRVTLRCSPRSGDLSVYWYQQSLDQGLQFLIQYYNGEERAKGNILERFSAQQFPDLHSELNLSSLELGDSALYFCASIRGRHNEQFFGPGTRLTVL.